The T cell receptor (beta chain) described here comes from a study of T cells after yellow fever vaccination. TCRdb reprocessed the 5' RACE reads via MiXCR and lists one record per CDR3 protein. The table has 150,000 or so distinct CDR3 sequences, under 8% seen once. This clonotype was observed many times. Germline assignment: CDR1 SNHLY and CDR2 FYNNEI. J was trimmed by 10 bases and V by 10 bases; bases with no gene match: 13. The CDR3 spans 15 residues. The specimen was CD4+ T cells sorted from PBMCs, collected 10 days after the yellow fever booster vaccination. The chain uses TRBV2 and TRBJ1-6; 10 bases align to TRBD1. The TCR comes from a man aged 25-45 years who received the YFV17D yellow fever vaccine. The CDR3 reads CATSLRGDRGSPLHF. CDR3 bases: TGTGCCACCTCCCTTCGCGGGGACAGGGGATCACCCCTCCACTTT.